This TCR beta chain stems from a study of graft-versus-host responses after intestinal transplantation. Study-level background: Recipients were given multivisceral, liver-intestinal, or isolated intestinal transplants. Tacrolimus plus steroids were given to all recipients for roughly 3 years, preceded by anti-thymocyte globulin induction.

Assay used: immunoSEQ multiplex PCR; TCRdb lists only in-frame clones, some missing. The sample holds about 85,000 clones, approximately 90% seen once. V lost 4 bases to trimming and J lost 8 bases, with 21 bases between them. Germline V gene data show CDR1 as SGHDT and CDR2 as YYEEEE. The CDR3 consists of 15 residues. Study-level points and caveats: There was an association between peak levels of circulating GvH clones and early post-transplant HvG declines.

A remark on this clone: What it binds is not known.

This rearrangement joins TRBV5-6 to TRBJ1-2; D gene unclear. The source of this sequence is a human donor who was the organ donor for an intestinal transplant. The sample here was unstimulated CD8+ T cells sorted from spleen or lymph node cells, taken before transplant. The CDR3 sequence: CASSPDAHPPEGYTF. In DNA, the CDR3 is TGTGCCAGCAGCCCGGACGCACATCCTCCCGAGGGCTACACCTTC. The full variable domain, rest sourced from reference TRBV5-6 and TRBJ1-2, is DAGVTQSPTHLIKTRGQQVTLRCSPKSGHDTVSWYQQALGQGPQFIFQYYEEEERQRGNFPDRFSGHQFPNYSSELNVNALLLGDSALYLCASSPDAHPPEGYTFGSGTRLTVV.